Listed here are 3 T cell receptor beta chains from one sample, sequenced in a study of blood T cell repertoires in COVID-19. Clones were read by immunoSEQ multiplex PCR, and TCRdb kept only the in-frame ones, dropping some. The sample lists 65,000 to 80,000 clones, about 93% occurring once. The sample comprised peripheral blood. These receptors all come from a human donor in a cohort sampled during active COVID-19.

The chain combines TRBV3-1 (or the pseudogene TRBV3-2) with TRBJ1-3, with 7 bases fitting TRBD1. Unmatched junction bases numbered 8, after V lost 2 bases and J lost 7 bases. The CDR3 loop spans 15 amino acids. Germline CDR1 and CDR2: LGHDT and YNNKEL (reference sequence). CDR3 nucleotide sequence: TGTGCCAGCAGCCAAAGAGGGGGCTTCGCGAACACCATATATTTT. Translating it yields CASSQRGGFANTIYF.

The V gene is TRBV6-2 or TRBV6-3, the J gene TRBJ1-6, with D possibly matching TRBD1 (6 bases). Germline V gene data show CDR1 as MNHEY and CDR2 as SVGEGT. Trimming cost V 2 bases and J 7 bases, with 18 bases left between them. The CDR3 contains 17 residues. This CDR3 reads CASSYDPRQAPNSPLHF. DNA for the CDR3: TGTGCCAGCAGTTACGACCCTAGACAGGCGCCGAATTCACCCCTCCACTTT.

The chain joins TRBV4-3 to TRBJ2-1, with 8 bases fitting TRBD2. In germline, CDR1 is LGHNA, CDR2 YSLEER. V gave up 3 bases and J gave up 4 bases; unmatched junction bases: 8. The CDR3 length is 16 residues. In nucleotides, the CDR3 is TGCGCCAGCAGCCACGGGGCAGCGGGGGAGTACAATGAGCAGTTCTTC. Its translation: CASSHGAAGEYNEQFF.